This T cell receptor (beta chain) was identified in a study of blood T cell repertoires in COVID-19. Study-wide background: Donors in the United States, Italy and Spain gave samples during acute or convalescent COVID-19. PBMCs, B-cell-depleted T cells, or T cells were the source of the cDNA or gDNA that made up the material.

Authors' processing steps: It was from reference gene primer amplification that nucleated cell counts were estimated. Clones were sequenced by immunoSEQ multiplex PCR, and TCRdb holds only the in-frame ones, with some missing. For V, J and clone size, that table is used; D and trimming come from the DNA. The sample yields hundreds of thousands of clones, 85% to 90% seen once. To note about this clone: Other DNA sequences in this sample translate to the same CDR3.

This CDR3 region has 15 residues. Germline-derived CDR1 and CDR2 are SGHTA and FQGNSA. J lost 4 bases, V lost 5 bases, and 8 bases had no gene match. Material for sequencing was peripheral blood. The V call is TRBV7-2, the J call TRBJ2-1; TRBD2 matches 7 bases. The clonotype comes from a man aged 35 to 55 with acute or convalescent COVID-19. The CDR3: CASSPLGGGYNEQFF. In DNA, the CDR3 is TGTGCCAGCAGCCCCCTTGGCGGGGGTTACAATGAGCAGTTCTTC.